The 22 T cell receptor beta chains below were found in one sample sequenced in a study of cytomegalovirus exposure and HLA in healthy donors. The primer mix had 60 Vbeta and 13 Jbeta primers. The data were produced by immunoSEQ multiplex PCR, yet TCRdb's version contains in-frame clones alone and is incomplete. The table has hundreds of thousands of clones, over 70% seen once. The specimen sequenced was PBMCs. These receptors all come from a woman aged 55-70 years in good health and CMV-seropositive.

The gene calls are TRBV5-1 and TRBJ2-7, with D possibly being TRBD1 (8 bases). Trimming cost V 4 bases and J 4 bases, with 27 bases left between them. This CDR3 region has 18 residues. Germline V gene lookup returns CDR1 SGHRS and CDR2 YFSETQ. The CDR3 DNA reads as TGCGCCAGCAGCGGGGGGGTTTTTGCGGGACAGGTGACGTACGAGCAGTACTTC. It codes for CASSGGVFAGQVTYEQYF.

The rearrangement uses TRBV28 and TRBJ2-1; 7 bases map to TRBD1. The CDR3 length is 15 residues. The germline V gene encodes CDR1 MDHEN and CDR2 SYDVKM. The junction had 19 bases not matched to a gene; V was cut back by 10 bases and J by 10 bases. The CDR3 region is CAIAGAGGYYREQFF. CDR3 bases: TGTGCCATCGCCGGCGCAGGGGGATATTACAGGGAGCAGTTCTTC.

This chain joins TRBV6-5 and TRBJ2-7; D gene uncertain. V dropped 4 bases and J dropped 3 bases, with 10 bases sitting between them. CDR1 MNHEY and CDR2 SVGAGI come from the germline V gene. The CDR3 runs to 13 residues. This chain's CDR3 is CASSFQTLYEQYF. CDR3 in DNA: TGTGCCAGCAGTTTCCAGACTCTCTACGAGCAGTACTTC.

This chain uses TRBV6-1 with TRBJ2-7; perhaps TRBD2 as D (6 bases). Germline values: CDR1 MNHNS, CDR2 SASEGT. This CDR3 region has 15 residues. The V end was cut by 5 bases, the J end by 2 bases, with 16 bases between. The CDR3 DNA reads TGTGCCAGCAGTCCCCGTAGCGGACTTGCCTACGAGCAGTACTTC. Translated: CASSPRSGLAYEQYF.

This sequence joins TRBV30 and TRBJ1-4, with a weak D call TRBD1 (6 bases). V dropped 3 bases and J dropped 8 bases, with 19 bases sitting between them. CDR3 length: 15 residues. Germline CDR1 is GTSNPN and CDR2 is SVGIG (reference sequence). CDR3 DNA sequence: TGTGCCTGGAGGGGGCTCGGCAGGGGTAAAGAAAAACTGTTTTTT. Its protein product is CAWRGLGRGKEKLFF.

The chain is built from TRBV28 and TRBJ2-7, with TRBD1 matching 8 bases. The CDR3 has 14 residues. Germline CDR1 and CDR2: MDHEN and SYDVKM. The ends lost 7 bases at V and 0 bases at J; junction bases unmatched: 5. The DNA for the CDR3 is TGTGCCAGCAAAAGGACAGGGAGCTCCTACGAGCAGTACTTC. It is translated as CASKRTGSSYEQYF.

This clone was recorded only once. The chain couples TRBV10-3 to TRBJ1-1; D unresolved. Trimming pared 2 bases from V and 7 bases from J, leaving 8 bases between. This CDR3 has 12 amino acids. Germline CDR1 reads ENHRY; CDR2 reads SYGVKD. The DNA of the CDR3 is TGTGCCATCAGTGAGAGCAGGTATGAAGCTTTCTTT. As protein: CAISESRYEAFF.

A few counts support this clone. The V and J genes are TRBV28 and TRBJ2-7; maybe TRBD2 (5 bases). The CDR3 spans 13 residues. CDR1 MDHEN and CDR2 SYDVKM come from the germline V gene. Trimming cost V 4 bases and J 6 bases, with 13 bases left between them. DNA for the CDR3: TGTGCCAGCAGTTCCTCGACTATCTCCGAGCAGTACTTC. Protein product: CASSSSTISEQYF.

The chain carries TRBV11-2 and TRBJ1-5, with 12 bases matching TRBD1. The CDR3 spans 16 residues. In germline, CDR1 is SGHAT, CDR2 FQNNGV. V shed 3 bases, J shed 6 bases, and the junction held 6 bases outside the gene matches. CDR3 nucleotides: TGTGCCAGCAGCTTTTCGGGACAGGGGGCGGGTCAGCCCCAGCATTTT. Translated, it gives CASSFSGQGAGQPQHF.

The V and J genes are TRBV28 and TRBJ2-2; TRBD1 agrees at 11 bases. Germline lookup yields CDR1 MDHEN and CDR2 SYDVKM. The V and J ends lost 4 bases and 6 bases, in that order; junction bases with no gene match: 4. This CDR3 has 15 residues. The CDR3 DNA follows: TGTGCCAGCAGTTCGGCGGGACAGGGGGCCGGGGAGCTGTTTTTT. It is translated as CASSSAGQGAGELFF. Looking up the rest from reference TRBV28 and TRBJ2-2 gives the full variable domain: DVKVTQSSRYLVKRTGEKVFLECVQDMDHENMFWYRQDPGLGLRLIYFSYDVKMKEKGDIPEGYSVSREKKERFSLILESASTNQTSMYLCASSSAGQGAGELFFGEGSRLTVL.

This clone appeared a few times. The chain joins TRBV29-1 to TRBJ1-1, with D unclear. Germline CDR1 and CDR2: SQVTM and ANQGSEA. This CDR3 region has 13 residues. V shed 0 bases and J shed 1 base, with 6 bases lying between them. This chain's CDR3 is CSVEEQSNTEAFF. The CDR3 DNA follows: TGCAGCGTTGAAGAACAGTCGAACACTGAAGCTTTCTTT.

V is TRBV6-4 and J is TRBJ1-5; D might be TRBD1 (5 bases). V lost 0 bases and J lost 2, with 11 bases in between. The germline CDR1 and CDR2 sequences are MRHNA and SNTAGT. There are 16 residues in the CDR3. This chain's CDR3 is CASSDSKGLGNQPQHF. The CDR3 bases are TGTGCCAGCAGTGACTCGAAGGGGCTCGGCAATCAGCCCCAGCATTTT.

J is TRBJ1-6 and V is TRBV5-1; D perhaps matches TRBD1 (6 bases). The CDR3 runs to 15 residues. CDR1 is SGHRS and CDR2 is YFSETQ in the germline V gene. The ends were cut back, 3 bases at V and 6 bases at J, with 13 bases in the middle. CDR3 protein: CASSSQGGRNSPLHF. The CDR3 nucleotides read TGCGCCAGCAGCTCCCAAGGGGGACGTAATTCACCCCTCCACTTT. Combining the CDR3 with reference TRBV5-1 and TRBJ1-6 gives the whole variable domain KAGVTQTPRYLIKTRGQQVTLSCSPISGHRSVSWYQQTPGQGLQFLFEYFSETQRNKGNFPGRFSGRQFSNSRSEMNVSTLELGDSALYLCASSSQGGRNSPLHFGNGTRLTVT.

There are a few counts of this clone. The rearrangement links TRBV6-5 to TRBJ2-7; 7 bases line up with TRBD1. Looked up from germline, CDR1 is MNHEY and CDR2 is SVGAGI. V gave up 5 bases and J gave up 2 bases; unmatched junction bases: 6. This CDR3 spans 14 amino acids. The CDR3 spells CASSRTGAPYEQYF. In nucleotides, the CDR3 is TGTGCCAGCAGTCGCACAGGGGCTCCCTACGAGCAGTACTTC.

The V gene is TRBV5-8, the J gene TRBJ2-1, with TRBD2 identical over 13 bases. Losses at the gene ends were 5 bases for V and 4 bases for J; bases not matched to a gene: 3. The CDR3 runs 15 residues. Germline loops: CDR1 SGHTS, CDR2 YDEGEE. In DNA, the CDR3 is TGTGCCAGCAGTCAGGGACTAGCGGGATACAATGAGCAGTTCTTC. It yields the protein CASSQGLAGYNEQFF.

This clone was seen a single time. The gene calls are TRBV5-1 and TRBJ2-5; 10 nucleotides agree with TRBD2. The J call may be incorrect, as the DNA end agrees better with TRBJ2-7. This CDR3 has 15 residues. In germline, CDR1 is SGHRS, CDR2 YFSETQ. The CDR3 reads CASSLGPSGSNEQYF. In DNA form, the CDR3 reads TGCGCCAGCAGCTTGGGGCCTAGCGGGAGTAACGAGCAGTACTTC.

This clone was observed a few times. J is TRBJ2-2 and V is TRBV4-2; 7 bases map to TRBD2. CDR1 and CDR2 from the germline V gene are LGHNA and YNFKEQ. The J segment lost 4 bases and the V segment lost 0 bases, leaving 5 bases of the junction unmatched. The CDR3 runs to 16 residues. CDR3 in amino acids: CASSQDSGQPTGELFF. The CDR3 coding sequence is TGTGCCAGCAGCCAAGATAGCGGGCAGCCCACCGGGGAGCTGTTTTTT.

The chain combines TRBV6-5 with TRBJ1-2; TRBD1 matches 7 bases. The CDR3 length is 12 residues. V gave up 10 bases and J gave up 4 bases; unmatched junction bases: 6. Germline V gene data show CDR1 as MNHEY and CDR2 as SVGAGI. CDR3 sequence reads: CATQGTVYGYTF. The CDR3 region has the DNA TGTGCCACCCAGGGGACAGTCTATGGCTACACCTTC.

This clone has more than one count but fewer than ten. The chain links TRBV25-1 to TRBJ2-2; D unclear. Germline loops: CDR1 MGHDK, CDR2 SYGVNS. The CDR3 runs 14 residues. V lost 4 bases, J lost 2 bases, and 8 bases lay in between. In nucleotides, the CDR3 is TGTGCCAGCAGTGGAGAAGTTAACACCGGGGAGCTGTTTTTT. Translated: CASSGEVNTGELFF.

The chain combines TRBV6-5 with TRBJ1-3, with 8 bases identical to TRBD1. The germline CDR1 and CDR2 sequences are MNHEY and SVGAGI. V was pared by 4 bases and J by 5 bases, with 7 bases of the junction left unmatched. This CDR3 contains 15 residues. CDR3 loop: CASSSRQGSRNTIYF. The CDR3 nucleotides read TGTGCCAGCAGTTCCAGACAGGGGAGCAGAAACACCATATATTTT.

The V gene is TRBV6-5, the J gene TRBJ1-1, with D hard to call. V was pared by 8 bases and J by 4 bases, with 14 bases between. The germline gives CDR1 MNHEY, CDR2 SVGAGI. CDR3 length: 13 residues. The CDR3 bases are TGTGCCAGCGGCGGTACCCTGAGCACTGAAGCTTTCTTT. This sequence encodes CASGGTLSTEAFF.

A remark on this clone: The junction and the germline gene differ at one end; a read error may be behind it. The rearrangement joins TRBV5-1 to TRBJ2-5; TRBD2 aligns across 11 bases. CDR1 is SGHRS and CDR2 is YFSETQ in the germline V gene. The CDR3 contains 14 residues. The CDR3 here is CASSTGTSGALGDF. The CDR3 nucleotides read TGCGCCAGCAGCACCGGGACTAGCGGAGCCTTGGGGGACTTC.